This T cell receptor beta chain was sequenced for a study of memory CD4+ T cells and cytomegalovirus serostatus. Single viable CD3+CD4+CD8-CD45RO+ cells were sorted as the memory CD4+ T cells. A single count supports this clone. Assay used: immunoSEQ multiplex PCR; TCRdb lists only in-frame clones, some missing. The sample lists more than 55,000 clones, around 86% occurring once. This CDR3 contains 14 residues. Germline CDR1 SGHNT, CDR2 YYREEE (reference sequence). Trimming pared 0 bases from V and 3 bases from J, leaving 10 bases between. The sequence derives from an adult in good health and CMV-seronegative. The V gene is TRBV5-4, the J gene TRBJ2-7; D perhaps matches TRBD1 (6 bases). Sequenced sample: memory CD4+ T cells from blood. The CDR3 region is CASSLGDISYEQYF. As DNA, the CDR3 is TGTGCCAGCAGCTTGGGGGACATTAGCTACGAGCAGTACTTC. Full variable domain (outside the CDR3, taken from reference TRBV5-4 and TRBJ2-7): ETGVTQSPTHLIKTRGQQVTLRCSSQSGHNTVSWYQQALGQGPQFIFQYYREEENGRGNFPPRFSGLQFPNYSSELNVNALELDDSALYLCASSLGDISYEQYFGPGTRLTVT.